The 25 T cell receptor beta chains below all came from one sample that was sequenced in a study of CD8+ T cells in alopecia areata. Treatment here: oral pan-JAK inhibitor, 5-10 mg twice daily. Following extraction, RNA underwent reverse transcription to cDNA, which served as the sequencing template. Measured with immunoSEQ multiplex PCR; TCRdb has only the in-frame clones, and not every one. The data contain 200,000 to 250,000 clones, 64% of them singletons. Here the sequenced sample was CD4+ T cells sorted from blood, taken at week 4, from a patient treated with tofacitinib. The receptor source for this set is a human donor with alopecia areata.

The rearrangement joins TRBV5-1 to TRBJ1-1, with 7 bases aligning to TRBD1. V was clipped by 0 bases and J by 5 bases; unmatched bases: 7. The CDR3 spans 15 residues. Germline loops: CDR1 SGHRS, CDR2 YFSETQ. DNA of the CDR3: TGCGCCAGCAGCTTGGGAGGGGGCAGCAAAACTGAAGCTTTCTTT. It specifies CASSLGGGSKTEAFF.

This chain uses TRBV10-3 with TRBJ1-2, with TRBD1 identical over 10 bases. CDR3 length: 13 amino acids. The V segment lost 4 bases and the J segment 4 bases; nucleotides outside the gene matches: 0. Per the germline V gene, CDR1 is ENHRY and CDR2 is SYGVKD. This chain's CDR3 is CAISGTGGYGYTF. CDR3 DNA sequence: TGTGCCATCAGTGGGACAGGGGGCTATGGCTACACCTTC.

V and J are TRBV6-6 and TRBJ1-2; no firm D call. Germline V CDR1 and CDR2: MNHNY, SVGAGI (reference sequence). V lost 5 bases, J lost 1 base, and 14 bases lay in between. This CDR3 has 15 amino acids. The DNA for the CDR3 is TGTGCCAGCAGTGATGGCGAGAGGATTAACTATGGCTACACCTTC. It codes for CASSDGERINYGYTF.

The V and J genes are TRBV16 and TRBJ2-1, with 8 bases fitting TRBD2. Germline CDR1 is KGHSY and CDR2 is FQNENV. This CDR3 is built from 14 residues. The ends lost 4 bases at V and 6 bases at J; junction bases unmatched: 5. CDR3: CASSRGTRSNEQFF. DNA for the CDR3: TGTGCCAGCAGCCGCGGGACTAGAAGCAATGAGCAGTTCTTC.

V usage is TRBV5-6 and J usage is TRBJ2-1; TRBD2 might be the D (6 bases). The V gene lost 0 bases and the J gene lost 3 bases, with 10 bases spanning the gap. Germline CDR1 SGHDT, CDR2 YYEEEE. This CDR3 is built from 15 residues. CDR3 residues: CASSLGLGGYNEQFF. The CDR3 DNA sequence: TGTGCCAGCAGCTTGGGTCTGGGGGGCTACAATGAGCAGTTCTTC.

The chain carries TRBV30 and TRBJ1-2; D remains unclear. This CDR3 is built from 14 residues. Germline V gives CDR1 GTSNPN, CDR2 SVGIG (reference sequence). The ends were cut back, 3 bases at V and 2 bases at J, with 13 bases in the middle. The DNA for the CDR3 is TGTGCCTGGAGCCCACTACAGCGAAACTATGGCTACACCTTC. Its translation: CAWSPLQRNYGYTF.

This clone was picked up a small number of times. This chain connects TRBV7-9 to TRBJ1-1, with D possibly TRBD1 on 5 matching bases. The V gene's germline CDR1 is SEHNR and CDR2 FQNEAQ (reference sequence). The V gene lost 8 bases and the J gene lost 0 bases, with 10 bases spanning the gap. The CDR3 runs 13 residues. The CDR3 region is CASREDMNTEAFF. The DNA for the CDR3 is TGTGCCAGCCGGGAGGACATGAACACTGAAGCTTTCTTT.

This clone has a handful of counts. The chain joins TRBV9 to TRBJ1-1, with TRBD1 identical over 9 bases. V shed 4 bases and J 5 bases; nucleotides not matched to a gene: 9. The CDR3 sequence is 15 residues long. CDR1 SGDLS and CDR2 YYNGEE come from the germline V gene. The CDR3 region is CASSPRDRVWTEAFF. The CDR3 nucleotides read TGTGCCAGCAGCCCCCGGGACAGGGTGTGGACTGAAGCTTTCTTT.

V and J are TRBV27 and TRBJ1-6; D unresolved. Germline loops: CDR1 MNHEY, CDR2 SMNVEV (reference sequence). The CDR3 is made up of 13 amino acids. V dropped 6 bases and J dropped 9 bases, with 12 bases sitting between them. The CDR3 spells CASRLDRTSPLHF. DNA of the CDR3: TGTGCCAGCAGGCTGGACCGGACTTCACCCCTCCACTTT.

This chain connects TRBV6-5 to TRBJ1-2; 9 bases map to TRBD1. The CDR3 has 16 amino acids. The ends lost 0 bases at V and 4 bases at J; junction bases unmatched: 6. Per the germline V gene, CDR1 is MNHEY and CDR2 is SVGAGI. CDR3 protein: CASSYSRTGDLYGYTF. The CDR3 DNA reads as TGTGCCAGCAGTTACTCACGGACAGGGGATCTCTATGGCTACACCTTC.

This chain joins TRBV9 and TRBJ2-5, with 10 bases matching TRBD2. The CDR3 spans 14 residues. Germline values: CDR1 SGDLS, CDR2 YYNGEE. Germline trimming cut 9 bases from V and 7 bases from J; bases unmatched to any gene: 12. Here the CDR3 reads CATQSGGANGTQYF. The CDR3, as DNA: TGTGCCACCCAGAGCGGGGGGGCCAATGGGACCCAGTACTTC.

This clone was observed a few times. For the CDR3, the DNA is TGCAGCGTTGCTGACGGCTCCTACGAGCAGTACTTC. It yields the protein CSVADGSYEQYF. This chain connects TRBV29-1 to TRBJ2-7, with D hard to call. Germline-derived CDR1 and CDR2 are SQVTM and ANQGSEA. This CDR3 has 12 amino acids. Trimming pared 4 bases from V and 0 bases from J, leaving 7 bases between.

This clone was recorded a few times. This rearrangement joins TRBV29-1 to TRBJ2-5; tentatively, D is TRBD2 (5 bases). The CDR3 runs 12 residues. Trimming removed 4 bases at V and 5 bases at J, with 11 bases between. Germline assignment: CDR1 SQVTM and CDR2 ANQGSEA. CDR3 sequence: CSVGGLLETQYF. In DNA, the CDR3 is TGCAGCGTTGGCGGACTGTTGGAGACCCAGTACTTC.

In its sample, this clone was seen a few times. The chain has TRBV7-2 and TRBJ2-1, with TRBD2 matching over 9 bases. The V segment lost 5 bases and the J segment 8 bases; nucleotides outside the gene matches: 10. CDR3 size: 15 residues. Germline V gene sequence: CDR1 SGHTA, CDR2 FQGNSA. In DNA form, the CDR3 reads TGTGCCAGCAGCCGGCGTAGCGGGGGTAACGATGAGCAGTTCTTC. Amino acids: CASSRRSGGNDEQFF.

DNA of the CDR3: TGTGCCAGCAGCTTATCGGAGAGGACAGTTCAAGAGACCCAGTACTTC. It codes for CASSLSERTVQETQYF. The genes are TRBV7-9 and TRBJ2-5; a possible D gene is TRBD1 (6 bases). V was trimmed by 2 bases and J by 2 bases, leaving 15 bases between them. The CDR3 has 16 residues. The germline V gene encodes CDR1 SEHNR and CDR2 FQNEAQ (reference sequence).

This clone was found a few times. The chain is built from TRBV7-9 and TRBJ2-3, with 10 nucleotides matching TRBD2. Germline CDR1 reads SEHNR; CDR2 reads FQNEAQ (reference sequence). The junction had 5 bases not matched to a gene; V was cut back by 8 bases and J by 3 bases. This CDR3 region has 14 residues. The CDR3 region has the DNA TGTGCCAGCGGGCTAGCGGGGGTGACAGATACGCAGTATTTT. Amino acid sequence: CASGLAGVTDTQYF.

The V call is TRBV11-2, the J call TRBJ2-1, with a tentative D call TRBD2 (5 bases). CDR1 is SGHAT, CDR2 FQNNGV, per germline. V gave up 1 base and J gave up 10 bases, with 17 bases separating them. This CDR3 comprises 15 residues. CDR3 in DNA: TGTGCCAGCAGCTTAGGAGGACTCGGTGTTGGGGAGCAGTTCTTC. It translates to CASSLGGLGVGEQFF.

The genes are TRBV7-9 and TRBJ1-4; TRBD1 matches at 9 bases. Germline assignment: CDR1 SEHNR and CDR2 FQNEAQ (reference sequence). The CDR3 has 16 amino acids. V was clipped by 3 bases and J by 6 bases; unmatched bases: 8. CDR3 in amino acids: CASSFLQGTGYEKLFF. CDR3 bases: TGTGCCAGCAGCTTCCTCCAGGGGACAGGGTATGAAAAACTGTTTTTT.

CDR3 sequence: CASSSRSYEQYF. CDR3 bases: TGCGCCAGCAGCTCAAGGTCCTACGAGCAGTACTTC. The rearrangement links TRBV5-1 to TRBJ2-7, with D hard to call. V lost 3 bases, J lost 1 base, and 5 bases lay in between. CDR1 SGHRS and CDR2 YFSETQ come from the germline V gene. The CDR3 runs 12 residues.

This clone was recorded a few times. V usage is TRBV7-2 and J usage is TRBJ2-2; D is unresolved. V was clipped by 3 bases and J by 5 bases, with 10 bases between them. The CDR3 spans 14 residues. Germline CDR1 SGHTA, CDR2 FQGNSA. The CDR3, as DNA: TGTGCCAGCAGCTTGTACGGGCAGACCGGGGAGCTGTTTTTT. This translates into CASSLYGQTGELFF. The complete variable domain, with remaining parts taken from reference TRBV7-2 and TRBJ2-2, reads GAGVSQSPSNKVTEKGKDVELRCDPISGHTALYWYRQSLGQGLEFLIYFQGNSAPDKSGLPSDRFSAERTGGSVSTLTIQRTQQEDSAVYLCASSLYGQTGELFFGEGSRLTVL.

The chain couples TRBV7-9 to TRBJ1-6; 7 nucleotides line up with TRBD1. CDR1 and CDR2 from the germline V gene are SEHNR and FQNEAQ (reference sequence). CDR3 length equals 14 residues. The junction had 5 bases not matched to a gene; V was cut back by 4 bases and J by 8 bases. CDR3 bases: TGTGCCAGCAGCTGGGGACAGAAACATTCACCCCTCCACTTT. Translation gives CASSWGQKHSPLHF.

This clone was observed once. Its ends do not fully match the called genes, so a read error is possible. J is TRBJ2-5 and V is TRBV4-2; 10 nucleotides line up with TRBD1. The J call may be faulty, since TRBJ2-7 better matches the DNA end. The CDR3 is 15 amino acids. Germline-derived CDR1 and CDR2 are LGHNA and YNFKEQ. CDR3 loop: CASSQDRGLTYEQYF. The CDR3 coding sequence is TGTGCCAGCAGTCAAGACAGGGGGCTAACCTACGAGCAGTACTTC.

This clone was recorded only once. V and J are TRBV5-4 and TRBJ2-7; 8 nucleotides line up with TRBD2. V lost 5 bases and J lost 5; bases outside the gene matches: 9. CDR1 is SGHNT, CDR2 YYREEE, per germline (reference sequence). This CDR3 has 14 residues. The CDR3 DNA sequence: TGTGCCAGCAGTTTCCGGGAGGGGACCAACGAGCAGTACTTC. Translating it yields CASSFREGTNEQYF.

The rearrangement joins TRBV29-1 to TRBJ2-5; 9 nucleotides line up with TRBD1. Unmatched junction bases numbered 7, after V lost 8 bases and J lost 6 bases. This CDR3 contains 12 residues. CDR1 and CDR2 (germline): SQVTM, ANQGSEA. Here the CDR3 DNA reads TGCAGCACCAACAGGGGGCGACAGACCCAGTACTTC. It encodes CSTNRGRQTQYF.

In its sample, this clone was seen once. Since no conserved phenylalanine or tryptophan closes the CDR3, a read error is the likely cause. The chain carries TRBV25-1 and TRBJ2-7; 8 bases align to TRBD2. Germline V gene sequence: CDR1 MGHDK, CDR2 SYGVNS. After removal of 8 bases from V and 5 bases from J, the junction contained 8 bases not matched to a gene. This CDR3 comprises 13 residues. The CDR3 region is CASAAGVRDEQYS. In DNA, the CDR3 is TGTGCCAGCGCAGCGGGGGTGCGGGACGAGCAGTACTCC.